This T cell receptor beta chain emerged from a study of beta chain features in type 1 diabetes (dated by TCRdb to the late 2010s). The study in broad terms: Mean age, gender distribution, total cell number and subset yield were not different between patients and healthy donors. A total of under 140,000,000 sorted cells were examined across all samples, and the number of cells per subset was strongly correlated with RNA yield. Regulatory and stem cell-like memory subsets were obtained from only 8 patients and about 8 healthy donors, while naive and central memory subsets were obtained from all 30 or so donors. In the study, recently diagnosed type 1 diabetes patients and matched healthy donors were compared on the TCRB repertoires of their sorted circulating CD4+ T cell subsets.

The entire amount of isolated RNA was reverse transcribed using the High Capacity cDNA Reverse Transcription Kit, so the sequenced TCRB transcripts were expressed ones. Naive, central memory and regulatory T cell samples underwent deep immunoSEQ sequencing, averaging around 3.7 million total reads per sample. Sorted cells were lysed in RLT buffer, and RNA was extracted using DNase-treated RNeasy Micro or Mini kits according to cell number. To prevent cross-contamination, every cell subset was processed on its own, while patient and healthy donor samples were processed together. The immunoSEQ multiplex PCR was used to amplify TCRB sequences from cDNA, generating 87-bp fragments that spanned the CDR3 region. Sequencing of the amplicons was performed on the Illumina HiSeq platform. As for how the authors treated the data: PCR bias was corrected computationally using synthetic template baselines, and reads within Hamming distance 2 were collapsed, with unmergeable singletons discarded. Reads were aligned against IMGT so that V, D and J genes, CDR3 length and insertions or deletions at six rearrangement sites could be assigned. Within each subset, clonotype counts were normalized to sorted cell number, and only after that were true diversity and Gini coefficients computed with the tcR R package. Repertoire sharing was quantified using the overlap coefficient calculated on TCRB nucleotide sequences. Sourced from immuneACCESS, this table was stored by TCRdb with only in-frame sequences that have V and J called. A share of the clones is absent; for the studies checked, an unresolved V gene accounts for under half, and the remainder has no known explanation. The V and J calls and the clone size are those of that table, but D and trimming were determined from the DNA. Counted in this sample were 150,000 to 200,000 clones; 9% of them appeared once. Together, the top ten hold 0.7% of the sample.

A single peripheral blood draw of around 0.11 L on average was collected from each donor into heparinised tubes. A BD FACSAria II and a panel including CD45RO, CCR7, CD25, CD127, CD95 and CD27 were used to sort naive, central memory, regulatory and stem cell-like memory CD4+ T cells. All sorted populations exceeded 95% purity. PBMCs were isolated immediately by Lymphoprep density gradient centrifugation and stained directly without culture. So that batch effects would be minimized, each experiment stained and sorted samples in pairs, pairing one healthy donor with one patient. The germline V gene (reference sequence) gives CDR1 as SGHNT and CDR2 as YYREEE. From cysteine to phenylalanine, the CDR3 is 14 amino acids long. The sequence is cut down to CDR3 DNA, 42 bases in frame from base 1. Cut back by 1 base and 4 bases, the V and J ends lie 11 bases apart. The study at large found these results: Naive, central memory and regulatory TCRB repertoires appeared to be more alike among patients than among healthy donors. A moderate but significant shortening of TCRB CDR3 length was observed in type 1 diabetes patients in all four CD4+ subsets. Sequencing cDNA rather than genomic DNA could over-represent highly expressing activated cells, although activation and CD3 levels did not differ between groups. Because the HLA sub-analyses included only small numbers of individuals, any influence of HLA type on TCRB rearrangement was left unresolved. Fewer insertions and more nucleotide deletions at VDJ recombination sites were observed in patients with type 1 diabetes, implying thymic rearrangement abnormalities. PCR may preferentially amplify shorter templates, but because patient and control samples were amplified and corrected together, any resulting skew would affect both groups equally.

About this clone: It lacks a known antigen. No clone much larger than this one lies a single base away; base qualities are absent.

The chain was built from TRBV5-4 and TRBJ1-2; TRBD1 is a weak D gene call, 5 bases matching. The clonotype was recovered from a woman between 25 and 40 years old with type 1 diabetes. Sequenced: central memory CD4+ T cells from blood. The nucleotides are TGTGCCAGCAGCTTGTGGGGCGGGGTCTATGGCTACACCTTC. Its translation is CASSLWGGVYGYTF. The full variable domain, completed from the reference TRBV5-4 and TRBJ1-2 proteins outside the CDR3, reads ETGVTQSPTHLIKTRGQQVTLRCSSQSGHNTVSWYQQALGQGPQFIFQYYREEENGRGNFPPRFSGLQFPNYSSELNVNALELDDSALYLCASSLWGGVYGYTFGSGTRLTVV.